The clone carrying this T cell receptor (beta chain) showed up many times. TRAV- and TRBV-specific primers were used for first-strand cDNA, which covered alpha and beta chains. TCRs were put through approximately 20 PCR cycles of amplification with Phusion. A constant-region primer and the V-primer adapter served as the primer pair. TCRdb re-called the reads with MiXCR, one entry per CDR3 protein. Among roughly 76,000 distinct CDR3 sequences listed, 15% to 20% were seen once. The data derive from a study of low-dose radiotherapy and immunotherapy resistance in tumors. Study in general: On an every-two-weeks schedule, patients received intravenous nivolumab 240 mg, along with ipilimumab 1 mg/kg every six weeks.

Time point given: before trial treatment. Germline CDR1 is LGHDT and CDR2 is YNNKEL (reference sequence). Trimming removed 2 bases at V and 4 bases at J, with 8 bases between. The CDR3 sequence is 13 residues long. The chain has TRBV3-1 and TRBJ1-2; a weak D match, TRBD1 (5 bases). Sample: PBMCs, taken before treatment. This clonotype originated in a male donor with prostate cancer. The CDR3 DNA reads TGTGCCAGCAGCCAACCGGGGGTCTATGGCTACACCTTC. The encoded protein is CASSQPGVYGYTF.